This T cell receptor beta chain was retrieved from a study of post-analysis software for immune sequencing data. Looking at the study overall: Several disease courses (relapsing-remitting, secondary progressive and progressive-relapsing) of multiple sclerosis were included.

Study observations and caveats: Normalized Chao1 diversity in multiple sclerosis patients fell significantly below that of controls. When the samples were clustered directly with F measure, those that had been prepared in the same batch showed strong co-clustering. Patients had higher frequencies than controls of about 5 TRBV segments, including TRBV5-6, TRBV5-1 and TRBV20-1.

Unique molecular identifiers tagged the TCR beta cDNA libraries. Yield was roughly 0.5 million cDNA molecules from around 1 to 9.1 million T cells. TCRdb analysed the PCR reads with MiXCR anew, one entry per CDR3 protein. The sample gives roughly 800,000 distinct CDR3 sequences, about 27% of which show up once; about 0.5% is in the top ten. In this sample, this clonotype turned up many times. No antigen is known for it. Between the trimmed V and J ends, which lost 7 bases and 1 base, there was a span of 14 bases. The CDR3 runs to 13 residues. Germline-derived CDR1 and CDR2 are SQVTM and ANQGSEA. The J gene is TRBJ2-7, the V gene TRBV29-1; D is possibly TRBD2 (6 bases). This receptor was obtained from a girl aged 10 to 17 with multiple sclerosis. What was sequenced was blood. The CDR3 here is CSAVTGGSYEQYF. In DNA, the CDR3 is TGCAGCGCTGTGACCGGGGGTTCCTACGAGCAGTACTTC.